This T cell receptor (beta chain) was captured in a study of cytomegalovirus exposure and HLA in healthy donors. Overall study findings and caveats: Over 150 TCR beta chains were listed as cytomegalovirus-associated. Common viral pathogens seemed, in a later analysis, to connect with several of the most significant clusters. Clonal expansion was found to be greater in HLA-associated TCR beta chains than in equally common others in a later analysis.

On this clone itself: No antigen is known for it.

PCR was performed using 60 Vbeta and 13 Jbeta primers. Sequencing was performed with immunoSEQ multiplex PCR; in TCRdb, only in-frame clones are kept and a portion is missing. The sample holds about 240,000 clones, 75% to 85% seen once. Donors consisted of healthy bone marrow donors. The sample comprised PBMCs. The sequence derives from a woman in her sixties or seventies in good health and CMV-seropositive.

The CDR3 region is CASSPPGQGMGKLFF. The CDR3, as DNA: TGTGCCAGCTCACCTCCGGGACAGGGTATGGGAAAACTGTTTTTT. The V gene is TRBV18, the J gene TRBJ1-4, with TRBD1 identical over 9 bases. CDR1 and CDR2 from the germline V gene are KGHSH and LQKENI. Trimming at V came to 3 bases and at J to 10 bases, leaving 9 bases not matched to a gene. The CDR3 has 15 residues.